Shown below are 8 T cell receptor beta chains from a single sample sequenced in a study of CD8+ T cells in alopecia areata. Sequencing used cDNA as its template, made by extracting RNA and reverse transcribing it. TCRdb's copy holds only in-frame clones and misses some; the assay was immunoSEQ multiplex PCR. The sample lists about 200,000 clones, around three fifths occurring once. The sample here was CD4+ T cells sorted from blood, taken at week 0. The receptors were gathered from a human donor with alopecia areata.

V is TRBV25-1 and J is TRBJ2-2; tentative D call: TRBD2 (5 bases). The CDR3 loop spans 14 amino acids. Germline V CDR1 and CDR2: MGHDK, SYGVNS. Trimming took off 4 bases at V and 5 bases at J, with 11 bases between the two ends. The CDR3 protein is CASSAIGGTGELFF. CDR3 sequence (DNA): TGTGCCAGCAGTGCCATAGGAGGAACCGGGGAGCTGTTTTTT. Full variable domain (rest looked up from reference TRBV25-1 and TRBJ2-2): EADIYQTPRYLVIGTGKKITLECSQTMGHDKMYWYQQDPGMELHLIHYSYGVNSTEKGDLSSESTVSRIRTEHFPLTLESARPSHTSQYLCASSAIGGTGELFFGEGSRLTVL.

The chain has TRBV7-2 and TRBJ1-6; D is ambiguous. Germline V gene sequence: CDR1 SGHTA, CDR2 FQGNSA. The V gene lost 3 bases and the J gene lost 9 bases, with 6 bases spanning the gap. CDR3 length: 12 amino acids. The CDR3 reads CASSFFGSPLHF. CDR3 bases: TGTGCCAGCAGCTTTTTCGGTTCACCCCTCCACTTT. The full variable domain, in which reference TRBV7-2 and TRBJ1-6 provide the parts outside the CDR3, is GAGVSQSPSNKVTEKGKDVELRCDPISGHTALYWYRQSLGQGLEFLIYFQGNSAPDKSGLPSDRFSAERTGGSVSTLTIQRTQQEDSAVYLCASSFFGSPLHFGNGTRLTVT.

The J gene is TRBJ1-1, the V gene TRBV30; TRBD1 is a possible D gene (6 bases). This CDR3 has 13 residues. V lost 4 bases and J lost 2, with 11 bases in between. Germline loops: CDR1 GTSNPN, CDR2 SVGIG (reference sequence). CDR3 coding DNA: TGTGCCTGGAAGGACAGTTACAACACTGAAGCTTTCTTT. It codes for CAWKDSYNTEAFF.

In its sample, this clone was seen a few times. The V gene is TRBV11-2, the J gene TRBJ2-3, with 10 positions matching TRBD1. The CDR3 totals 16 residues. Trimming at V came to 5 bases and at J to 3 bases, leaving 8 bases not matched to a gene. Looked up from germline, CDR1 is SGHAT and CDR2 is FQNNGV. The CDR3 protein is CASSRGQGLVTDTQYF. The CDR3 coding sequence is TGTGCCAGCAGCCGGGGACAGGGGCTTGTAACAGATACGCAGTATTTT.

This chain connects TRBV27 to TRBJ2-1; 11 bases fit TRBD2. Looked up from germline, CDR1 is MNHEY and CDR2 is SMNVEV (reference sequence). The CDR3 has 15 amino acids. The V gene end was trimmed by 5 bases and the J gene end by 7 bases; junction bases not matched to a gene: 7. The CDR3 spells CASSISGGDWNEQFF. DNA for the CDR3: TGTGCCAGCAGTATTAGCGGGGGGGACTGGAATGAGCAGTTCTTC.

The J gene is TRBJ1-1, the V gene TRBV27; D is uncertain. V gave up 3 bases and J gave up 1 base, with 6 bases separating them. CDR1 and CDR2 from the germline V gene are MNHEY and SMNVEV (reference sequence). This CDR3 comprises 13 residues. The CDR3 DNA follows: TGTGCCAGCAGTTTTAGAGCGAACACTGAAGCTTTCTTT. It is translated as CASSFRANTEAFF.

The V gene is TRBV29-1, the J gene TRBJ2-2; 9 bases are shared with TRBD1. The CDR3 runs 14 residues. Trimming at V came to 7 bases and at J to 4 bases, leaving 7 bases not matched to a gene. The germline V gene has CDR1 SQVTM and CDR2 ANQGSEA. The DNA of the CDR3 is TGCAGCGCCGGGGGACAGGGCGGCACCGGGGAGCTGTTTTTT. It specifies CSAGGQGGTGELFF.

This sequence joins TRBV7-8 and TRBJ2-5; D is uncertain. Germline CDR1 is SGHVS and CDR2 is FQNEAQ. The CDR3 sequence is 15 residues long. Trimming took 5 bases from V and 1 from J, leaving 14 bases between them. This CDR3 is CASSGKRTTQETQYF. The CDR3 coding sequence is TGTGCCAGCAGCGGAAAGAGGACCACCCAAGAGACCCAGTACTTC.